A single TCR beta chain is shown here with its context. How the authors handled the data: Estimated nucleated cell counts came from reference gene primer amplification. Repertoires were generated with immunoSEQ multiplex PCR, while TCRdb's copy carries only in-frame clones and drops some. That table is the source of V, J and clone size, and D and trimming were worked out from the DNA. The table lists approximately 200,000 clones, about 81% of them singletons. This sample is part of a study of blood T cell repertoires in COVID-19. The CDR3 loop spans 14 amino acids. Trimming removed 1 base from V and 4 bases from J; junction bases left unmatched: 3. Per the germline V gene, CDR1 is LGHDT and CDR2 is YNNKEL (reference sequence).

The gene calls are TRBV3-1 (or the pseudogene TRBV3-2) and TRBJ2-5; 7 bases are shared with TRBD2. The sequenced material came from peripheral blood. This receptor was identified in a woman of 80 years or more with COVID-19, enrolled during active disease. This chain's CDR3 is CASSQVGGGETQYF. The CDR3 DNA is TGTGCCAGCAGCCAAGTGGGGGGGGGAGAGACCCAGTACTTC.